The rows below give T cell receptor beta chains drawn from one sample of a study of T cells in Graves' hyperthyroidism and ophthalmopathy. TCRdb processed the multiplex PCR reads anew with MiXCR; each CDR3 protein has one entry. This sample has some 440,000 distinct CDR3 sequences, with 15% to 17% found just once. Sequenced: blood. These receptors all come from a young woman with Graves' hyperthyroidism. The CDR3 runs from the conserved cysteine through the conserved F or W. A D gene is named only where the DNA matches it firmly. Clone size is not always given. Where it is, it says once, few, many or a class for expanded clones.

abundance,v_gene,d_gene,j_gene,CDR3nt,CDR3aa
.,TRBV29-1,TRBD2,TRBJ2-4,TGCAGCGCGGCGCGGGAGGCCAAAAACATTCAGTACTTC,CSAAREAKNIQYF
.,TRBV9,.,TRBJ2-3,TGTGCCAGCAGCTCTCAAGGGTGGGGAGATACGCAGTATTTT,CASSSQGWGDTQYF
many,TRBV30,.,TRBJ2-6,TGTGCCTGGACCAGGGGAGGCTCTGGGGCCAACGTCCTGACTTTC,CAWTRGGSGANVLTF
few,TRBV29-1,TRBD1,TRBJ2-3,TGCAGCGTCCTTGGACAGGGACCAGATACGCAGTATTTT,CSVLGQGPDTQYF
.,TRBV6-1,TRBD1,TRBJ1-2,TGTGCCAGCTGGGCAGGGGGGCCACACTGGAGCTATGGCTACACCTTC,CASWAGGPHWSYGYTF
.,TRBV10-3,TRBD2,TRBJ2-1,TGTGCCATCAGCTTACTAGCGGGAGGGCTCGATGAGCAGTTCTTC,CAISLLAGGLDEQFF
many,TRBV5-4,.,TRBJ2-2,TGTGCCAGCAGCCCGGTCGGGTTAAACACCGGGGAGCTGTTTTTT,CASSPVGLNTGELFF
many,TRBV6-1,.,TRBJ1-4,TGTGCCAGCAGTGCCTTGGACGGTTATAATGAAAAACTGTTTTTT,CASSALDGYNEKLFF
many,TRBV6-2/TRBV6-3,.,TRBJ1-3,TGTGCCAGCAGTTATTACGTCAGGAACACCATATATTTT,CASSYYVRNTIYF
many,TRBV11-2,.,TRBJ2-3,TGTGCCAGCAGCTTAAATTGGGCGGGGTTGCAGTATTTT,CASSLNWAGLQYF
many,TRBV7-3,.,TRBJ1-6,TGTGCCAGCAGCTTGTTGGGCAGCCTTAATTCACCCCTCCACTTT,CASSLLGSLNSPLHF
few,TRBV7-9,TRBD2,TRBJ2-2,TGTGCCAGCGAGGGACTAGCTCCCGGGGAGCTGTTTTTT,CASEGLAPGELFF
few,TRBV7-2,.,TRBJ1-4,TGTGCCAGCAGCTTAGTTGCCTCCGCAACTAATGAAAAACTGTTTTTT,CASSLVASATNEKLFF
many,TRBV3-1,.,TRBJ2-5,TGTGCCAGCAGCCTAGGGGACTGGCAAGAGACCCAGTACTTC,CASSLGDWQETQYF
.,TRBV5-6,TRBD1,TRBJ1-2,TGTGCCAGCAGCCCGGATGGGACAGGGAATGGCTACACCTTC,CASSPDGTGNGYTF
many,TRBV12-3/TRBV12-4,.,TRBJ2-3,TGTGCCAGCAGTTTCGGAATAGCGGCTAACACAGATACGCAGTATTTT,CASSFGIAANTDTQYF
few,TRBV6-4,TRBD2,TRBJ2-1,TGTGCCAGCAGTGTTTTCGGGGGGGGTTACAATGAGCAGTTCTTC,CASSVFGGGYNEQFF
many,TRBV5-1,TRBD1,TRBJ1-6,TGCGCCAGCAGCAAATCAACAGGGACAGAGTCACCCCTCCACTTT,CASSKSTGTESPLHF
many,TRBV12-3/TRBV12-4,.,TRBJ1-5,TGTGCCAGCAGGCCCCGACACCCGACCAATCAGCCCCAGCATTTT,CASRPRHPTNQPQHF
many,TRBV28,.,TRBJ1-5,TGTGCCAGCAGTTTCGATCAGCCCCAGCATTTT,CASSFDQPQHF
.,TRBV20-1,.,TRBJ1-4,TGCAGTGCGCCCCCCTCCCCCCGGATTACAACTAATGAAAAACTGTTTTTT,CSAPPSPRITTNEKLFF
many,TRBV5-1,.,TRBJ1-6,TGCGCCAGCAGCTTGGGACCGGTCCACCTTTATAATTCACCCCTCCACTTT,CASSLGPVHLYNSPLHF
once,TRBV24-1,.,TRBJ2-1,TGTGCCACCAGTGATTTGAGGTACAATGAGCAGTTCTTC,CATSDLRYNEQFF
many,TRBV20-1,TRBD2,TRBJ2-1,TGCAGTGCTAGAGGACTTGGGACTAGCGGGATGTACAATGAGCAGTTCTTC,CSARGLGTSGMYNEQFF
many,TRBV6-1,.,TRBJ1-6,TGTGCCAGCAGTACCGACAGGAGCTCCTATAATTCACCCCTCCACTTT,CASSTDRSSYNSPLHF
.,TRBV27,.,TRBJ1-6,TGTGCCAGCAGTTTACTGACAGATAATTCACCCCTCCACTTT,CASSLLTDNSPLHF
many,TRBV24-1,.,TRBJ1-2,TGTGCCACCAGTGATTTTAAAGGTCACGGCTACACCTTC,CATSDFKGHGYTF
many,TRBV3-1,.,TRBJ2-1,TGTGCCAGCAGTTCACGAGACAATGAGCAGTTCTTC,CASSSRDNEQFF
many,TRBV11-2,TRBD1,TRBJ1-2,TGTGCCAGCAGCTCAATAACAGGGGGCGGAGGCTACACCTTC,CASSSITGGGGYTF
.,TRBV5-5,.,TRBJ1-3,TGTGCCAGCAGCCCCCCCCGGGGGGGAGTTTCTGGAAACACCATATATTTT,CASSPPRGGVSGNTIYF
many,TRBV27,.,TRBJ1-6,TGTGCCAGCAGGAAAAACCCCTCGGGGGAAGCGGATAATTCACCCCTCCACTTT,CASRKNPSGEADNSPLHF
.,TRBV2,.,TRBJ2-7,TGTGCCAGCAGTGAGAGGGGTGGAGGACCCCCCTACGAGCAGTACTTC,CASSERGGGPPYEQYF
many,TRBV5-5,.,TRBJ2-5,TGTGCCAGCAGTGCTCAGGGAGAGGCACAAGAGACCCAGTACTTC,CASSAQGEAQETQYF
.,TRBV29-1,TRBD1,TRBJ2-7,TGCAGCGCCTGGACAGGGGACTACGAGCAGTACTTC,CSAWTGDYEQYF
.,TRBV5-5,TRBD2,TRBJ2-1,TGTGCCAGCAGCACCGGACTAGGGAGCTCCTACAATGAGCAGTTCTTC,CASSTGLGSSYNEQFF
many,TRBV12-3/TRBV12-4,TRBD1,TRBJ2-3,TGTGCCAGCAGCTACTCCACAGGGGGTAGCACAGATACGCAGTATTTT,CASSYSTGGSTDTQYF
many,TRBV28,.,TRBJ2-1,TGTGCCAGCAGCTTAGTGGATGAGCAGTTCTTC,CASSLVDEQFF
many,TRBV27,.,TRBJ1-5,TGTGCCAGCAGTCAGACGGTACATAGCAATCAGCCCCAGCATTTT,CASSQTVHSNQPQHF